Listed below are T cell receptor beta chains from one sample, sequenced in a study of blood T cell repertoires in COVID-19. Profiled with immunoSEQ multiplex PCR; TCRdb holds only in-frame clones, not every one. The profile shows approximately 260,000 clones, approximately 87% of them singletons. The sample comprised peripheral blood. These TCRs come from a man aged 60-69 years who had recovered from COVID-19. Both conserved end residues are part of each CDR3. Each record gives: J gene, D gene, clone size, V gene, CDR3 protein, CDR3 DNA. The D gene is left open where the match is weak. Part of the rows lack a size; the others show once, few, many or a class for expanded clones.

TRBJ1-1 | - | once | TRBV11-2 | CASDSPRNTEAFF | TGTGCCAGCGACAGCCCGCGGAACACTGAAGCTTTCTTT
TRBJ1-2 | TRBD1 | - | TRBV27 | CASSRKTGGGSYTF | TGTGCCAGCAGCCGCAAGACAGGGGGCGGTAGCTACACCTTC
TRBJ2-7 | - | - | TRBV6-5 | CASSYSPGSYEQYF | TGTGCCAGCAGTTACAGTCCAGGCTCCTACGAGCAGTACTTC
TRBJ2-6 | - | - | TRBV19 | CASSSGRGRSGANVLTF | TGTGCCAGTAGTTCTGGACGGGGGAGGAGCGGGGCCAACGTCCTGACTTTC
TRBJ1-1 | - | - | TRBV27 | CASSLLQGMNTEAFF | TGTGCCAGCAGTTTACTTCAGGGGATGAACACTGAAGCTTTCTTT
TRBJ2-1 | - | few | TRBV7-8 | CASSLELVYNEQFF | TGTGCCAGCAGCTTAGAGCTGGTCTACAATGAGCAGTTCTTC
TRBJ2-3 | - | - | TRBV5-1 | CASSSAGARTDTQYF | TGCGCCAGCAGCTCGGCGGGGGCCCGCACAGATACGCAGTATTTT
TRBJ1-1 | - | few | TRBV6-5 | CASMSRAWTEAFF | TGTGCCAGCATGAGCAGGGCTTGGACTGAAGCTTTCTTT
TRBJ2-1 | - | - | TRBV3-1/TRBV3-2 | CASSQDLSLNSWEQFF | TGTGCCAGCAGCCAAGATTTAAGTCTGAACAGCTGGGAGCAGTTCTTC
TRBJ2-1 | TRBD2 | - | TRBV5-6 | CASSTQAGASYNEQFF | TGTGCCAGCAGCACGCAAGCGGGAGCCTCCTACAATGAGCAGTTCTTC
TRBJ2-2 | TRBD2 | - | TRBV5-4 | CASSTGLAGATGELFF | TGTGCCAGCAGCACCGGACTAGCGGGAGCCACCGGGGAGCTGTTTTTT
TRBJ2-2 | TRBD2 | - | TRBV27 | CASSLLAGAAGELFF | TGTGCCAGCAGTTTATTAGCGGGAGCGGCCGGGGAGCTGTTTTTT
TRBJ2-1 | TRBD2 | once | TRBV11-2 | CASSLDGREGRNEQFF | TGTGCCAGCAGCTTGGACGGGCGGGAGGGGAGGAATGAGCAGTTCTTC
TRBJ2-1 | TRBD2 | once | TRBV11-2 | CASSPLAGGPGEQFF | TGTGCCAGCAGCCCTCTAGCGGGAGGGCCGGGTGAGCAGTTCTTC
TRBJ1-2 | - | - | TRBV5-4 | CASSLSANYGYTF | TGTGCCAGCAGCTTGTCGGCTAACTATGGCTACACCTTC
TRBJ2-3 | TRBD2 | - | TRBV5-4 | CASSYSGSSADTQYF | TGTGCCAGCAGCTATAGCGGGAGTTCCGCAGATACGCAGTATTTT
TRBJ2-2 | TRBD1 | once | TRBV6-5 | CASSQTGLSTGELFF | TGTGCCAGCAGTCAGACAGGGCTTAGCACCGGGGAGCTGTTTTTT
TRBJ2-1 | TRBD1 | - | TRBV6-5 | CASSSTGRNNEQFF | TGTGCCAGCAGCTCGACAGGGCGTAACAATGAGCAGTTCTTC
TRBJ1-2 | - | - | TRBV19 | CASSMTVNYGYTF | TGTGCCAGTAGTATGACAGTTAACTATGGCTACACCTTC
TRBJ2-5 | TRBD2 | once | TRBV6-1 | CASSAPRTSGQETQYF | TGTGCCAGCAGTGCTCCCAGGACTAGCGGCCAAGAGACCCAGTACTTC
TRBJ2-7 | - | few | TRBV28 | CASSPSGQYYEQYF | TGTGCCAGCAGTCCCTCGGGACAATACTACGAGCAGTACTTC
TRBJ2-7 | TRBD1 | - | TRBV7-9 | CASSLTGTVSEQYF | TGTGCCAGCAGCTTAACCGGGACAGTCAGCGAGCAGTACTTC
TRBJ1-1 | - | - | TRBV5-1 | CASSWDTQNTEAFF | TGCGCCAGCAGCTGGGACACTCAGAACACTGAAGCTTTCTTT
TRBJ2-1 | TRBD2 | - | TRBV3-1/TRBV3-2 | CASSGLAGHNEQFF | TGTGCCAGCAGCGGACTAGCGGGCCACAATGAGCAGTTCTTC
TRBJ1-2 | - | - | TRBV12-3/TRBV12-4 | CASSLASSGYTF | TGTGCCAGCAGTTTAGCTAGCAGTGGCTACACCTTC
TRBJ1-2 | TRBD1 | - | TRBV6-5 | CASTRDSLYGYTF | TGTGCCAGCACCCGGGACAGCTTATATGGCTACACCTTC
TRBJ2-1 | TRBD2 | - | TRBV19 | CASSTPGLAGGEQFF | TGTGCCAGTAGTACACCGGGACTAGCGGGAGGTGAGCAGTTCTTC
TRBJ1-3 | TRBD1 | once | TRBV27 | CASASRGASSGNTIYF | TGTGCCAGCGCCTCCAGGGGGGCAAGCTCTGGAAACACCATATATTTT
TRBJ2-6 | - | - | TRBV6-5 | CASRGSSGANVLTF | TGTGCCAGCAGGGGGAGTTCTGGGGCCAACGTCCTGACTTTC
TRBJ2-3 | TRBD2 | few | TRBV6-4 | CASSSQTSGGVDTQYF | TGTGCCAGCAGCTCCCAGACTAGCGGGGGCGTAGATACGCAGTATTTT